This entry lists 22 T cell receptor beta chains sequenced from one sample in a study of technical replicates of blood from four donors. Sequencing used immunoSEQ multiplex PCR; TCRdb keeps in-frame clones, though not all of them. The table shows roughly 66,000 clones, with approximately 83% occurring only once. The source material was PBMCs. The receptors shown here come from a human donor in good health. Some clones in this sample may be carry-over from other donors' samples.

The chain uses TRBV5-4 and TRBJ1-2; D might be TRBD1 (6 bases). CDR1 is SGHNT, CDR2 YYREEE, per germline (reference sequence). The CDR3 has 15 amino acids. Trimming stripped 3 bases from V and 2 bases from J, with 14 bases between. The chain's CDR3 is CASSSGQLLNYGYTF. In nucleotides, the CDR3 is TGTGCCAGCAGCTCCGGACAGCTCCTCAACTATGGCTACACCTTC. The full variable domain, with the rest looked up from reference TRBV5-4 and TRBJ1-2, is ETGVTQSPTHLIKTRGQQVTLRCSSQSGHNTVSWYQQALGQGPQFIFQYYREEENGRGNFPPRFSGLQFPNYSSELNVNALELDDSALYLCASSSGQLLNYGYTFGSGTRLTVV.

For the CDR3, the DNA is TGTGCCAGCAGGGACAGGAACTATGGCTACACCTTC. Protein: CASRDRNYGYTF. V and J are TRBV6-5 and TRBJ1-2; TRBD1 aligns across 7 bases. The J segment lost 2 bases and the V segment lost 6 bases, leaving 0 bases of the junction unmatched. The CDR3 runs 12 residues. Germline values: CDR1 MNHEY, CDR2 SVGAGI.

This chain uses TRBV7-2 with TRBJ2-1, with a weak D call TRBD2 (9 bases). V lost 11 bases and J 7 bases, leaving 24 bases between the germline ends. CDR1 SGHTA and CDR2 FQGNSA come from the germline V gene. The CDR3 is 15 amino acids. This CDR3 is CASAGGRGLWNEQFF. In nucleotides, the CDR3 is TGTGCCTCAGCGGGGGGCAGGGGGCTTTGGAATGAGCAGTTCTTC.

The J gene is TRBJ2-7, the V gene TRBV30; D is perhaps TRBD1 (6 bases). With 8 bases removed from V and 5 bases from J, the gap between germline ends came to 19 bases. The CDR3 has 13 amino acids. Germline CDR1 reads GTSNPN; CDR2 reads SVGIG (reference sequence). CDR3 DNA: TGTGCCATCCGCTTGGGACAAATCGACGAGCAGTACTTC. This gives the protein CAIRLGQIDEQYF.

This clone came up a few times. The V gene is TRBV6-4, the J gene TRBJ2-1; 7 nucleotides match TRBD2. After removal of 6 bases from V and 6 bases from J, the junction contained 8 bases not matched to a gene. CDR1 MRHNA and CDR2 SNTAGT come from the germline V gene. This CDR3 contains 14 residues. CDR3 bases: TGTGCCAGCAGCCCAGACGGGACTATCAATGAGCAGTTCTTC. This gives the protein CASSPDGTINEQFF.

The chain employs TRBV6-6 and TRBJ2-1; TRBD2 matches 7 bases. The V and J ends lost 8 bases and 8 bases, in that order; junction bases with no gene match: 9. This CDR3 has 13 amino acids. In germline, CDR1 is MNHNY, CDR2 SVGAGI (reference sequence). DNA for the CDR3: TGTGCCAGCGGGGAGAGCGGGACGTATGAGCAGTTCTTC. This translates into CASGESGTYEQFF.

This rearrangement joins TRBV5-8 to TRBJ2-7; 9 bases map to TRBD1. V was pared by 4 bases and J by 2 bases, with 4 bases of the junction left unmatched. Germline values: CDR1 SGHTS, CDR2 YDEGEE. This CDR3 region has 14 residues. As DNA, the CDR3 is TGTGCCAGCAGCCCCGGGACAGGGACCTACGAGCAGTACTTC. Its translation is CASSPGTGTYEQYF. The full variable domain, in which reference TRBV5-8 and TRBJ2-7 provide the parts outside the CDR3, is EAGVTQSPTHLIKTRGQQATLRCSPISGHTSVYWYQQALGLGLQFLLWYDEGEERNRGNFPPRFSGRQFPNYSSELNVNALELEDSALYLCASSPGTGTYEQYFGPGTRLTVT.

The chain carries TRBV9 and TRBJ2-2; 12 nucleotides agree with TRBD2. The CDR3 is 16 amino acids. The germline gives CDR1 SGDLS, CDR2 YYNGEE. V lost 0 bases and J lost 5; bases outside the gene matches: 2. CDR3 nucleotides: TGTGCCAGCAGCGTAGTGACTAGCGGGGGTACCGGGGAGCTGTTTTTT. Protein sequence: CASSVVTSGGTGELFF.

CDR3 in amino acids: CASSSQGRGEQYF. CDR3 nucleotide sequence: TGTGCCAGCAGCTCACAGGGCCGGGGCGAGCAGTACTTC. This sequence joins TRBV7-2 and TRBJ2-7; maybe TRBD1 (6 bases). V lost 4 bases to trimming and J lost 6 bases, with 13 bases between them. The CDR3 is 13 amino acids. CDR1 SGHTA and CDR2 FQGNSA come from the germline V gene.

The chain uses TRBV5-1 and TRBJ2-5; 8 bases fit TRBD2. J lost 4 bases, V lost 6 bases, and 8 bases had no gene match. From germline, CDR1 is SGHRS and CDR2 YFSETQ. The CDR3 extends over 14 amino acids. The CDR3 region has the DNA TGCGCCAGCAACGTCGGGGGGGGTGGAGAGACCCAGTACTTC. Its protein is CASNVGGGGETQYF.

The J gene is TRBJ1-1, the V gene TRBV11-2; tentative D call: TRBD1 (5 bases). The CDR3 covers 14 residues. V dropped 3 bases and J dropped 1 base, with 9 bases sitting between them. Germline V CDR1 and CDR2: SGHAT, FQNNGV. The CDR3 protein is CASSFGTGNTEAFF. The CDR3 coding sequence is TGTGCCAGCAGCTTTGGAACAGGGAACACTGAAGCTTTCTTT.

In its sample, this clone was seen once. The chain links TRBV19 to TRBJ2-7; 8 positions agree with TRBD2. This CDR3 region has 14 residues. The junction had 6 bases not matched to a gene; V was cut back by 5 bases and J by 3 bases. Germline-derived CDR1 and CDR2 are LNHDA and SQIVND (reference sequence). The CDR3 region is CASSRSGGDYEQYF. The CDR3 nucleotides are TGTGCCAGTAGTCGGAGCGGGGGAGACTACGAGCAGTACTTC.

This rearrangement joins TRBV29-1 to TRBJ2-4; 7 nucleotides match TRBD1. This CDR3 has 18 amino acids. The V and J ends lost 6 bases and 0 bases, in that order; junction bases with no gene match: 17. Germline loops: CDR1 SQVTM, CDR2 ANQGSEA. CDR3 in DNA: TGCAGCGTATTACCCGGGACAGAATCAACTTTAGCCAAAAACATTCAGTACTTC. Protein product: CSVLPGTESTLAKNIQYF. Drawing the rest from reference TRBV29-1 and TRBJ2-4, the complete variable domain is SAVISQKPSRDICQRGTSLTIQCQVDSQVTMMFWYRQQPGQSLTLIATANQGSEATYESGFVIDKFPISRPNLTFSTLTVSNMSPEDSSIYLCSVLPGTESTLAKNIQYFGAGTRLSVL.

This sequence joins TRBV21-1 and TRBJ1-5; the D call TRBD1 from the table was never checked on the DNA. TRBV21-1 counts as a pseudogene. The CDR3 is 15 amino acids. CDR3 protein: CASSKVQGFNQPQHF. The CDR3 nucleotides read TGTGCCAGCAGCAAAGTTCAGGGTTTCAATCAGCCCCAGCATTTT.

The chain joins TRBV30 to TRBJ2-3; 9 bases are shared with TRBD2. The J segment lost 6 bases and the V segment lost 4 bases, leaving 11 bases of the junction unmatched. The CDR3 runs to 15 residues. Looked up from germline, CDR1 is GTSNPN and CDR2 is SVGIG (reference sequence). CDR3 region: CAWTSGGRAQDTQYF. The CDR3 DNA is TGTGCCTGGACCTCTGGCGGGAGGGCTCAGGATACGCAGTATTTT.

The V call is TRBV5-1, the J call TRBJ2-2, with 10 bases aligning to TRBD2. This CDR3 comprises 19 residues. The germline V gene encodes CDR1 SGHRS and CDR2 YFSETQ. V lost 0 bases to trimming and J lost 5 bases; unmatched junction nucleotides: 13. CDR3 loop: CASSLDVLAGARRTGELFF. The CDR3 bases are TGCGCCAGCAGCTTGGATGTGCTAGCGGGGGCGCGTCGGACCGGGGAGCTGTTTTTT.

The gene calls are TRBV5-1 and TRBJ2-3, with TRBD2 identical over 12 bases. Per the germline V gene, CDR1 is SGHRS and CDR2 is YFSETQ. V lost 3 bases to trimming and J lost 4 bases; unmatched junction nucleotides: 3. The CDR3 is made up of 15 amino acids. The chain's CDR3 is CASSSLAGGPDTQYF. The CDR3 DNA is TGCGCCAGCAGCTCCCTAGCGGGAGGGCCAGATACGCAGTATTTT.

This chain connects TRBV5-6 to TRBJ1-5; 8 bases map to TRBD1. Germline V CDR1 and CDR2: SGHDT, YYEEEE. The CDR3 spans 15 residues. V was pared by 0 bases and J by 3 bases, with 2 bases of the junction left unmatched. CDR3 loop: CASSLAGGNNQPQHF. The CDR3 nucleotides read TGTGCCAGCAGCTTGGCAGGGGGCAACAATCAGCCCCAGCATTTT. Based on the CDR3 plus reference TRBV5-6 and TRBJ1-5, the full variable domain is DAGVTQSPTHLIKTRGQQVTLRCSPKSGHDTVSWYQQALGQGPQFIFQYYEEEERQRGNFPDRFSGHQFPNYSSELNVNALLLGDSALYLCASSLAGGNNQPQHFGDGTRLSIL.

The genes are TRBV21-1 and TRBJ2-7; TRBD2 was called by the table and not checked on the DNA. TRBV21-1 is tagged as a pseudogene. The CDR3 is 16 residues long. CDR3 sequence reads: CASSKDNREGLYEQYF. Written as DNA, the CDR3 is TGTGCCAGCAGCAAAGATAATCGGGAGGGCCTCTACGAGCAGTACTTC.

As regards this clone: This sample also contains other DNA sequences that code for the same CDR3. The chain combines TRBV5-6 with TRBJ1-5; a possible D gene is TRBD1 (5 bases). Germline V gene sequence: CDR1 SGHDT, CDR2 YYEEEE. V was shortened by 1 base and J by 0 bases, with 8 bases between the two germline ends. The CDR3 extends over 15 amino acids. The CDR3, as DNA: TGTGCCAGCAGCTTGAGGGGCTATAGCAATCAGCCCCAGCATTTT. Translated, it gives CASSLRGYSNQPQHF.

This chain connects TRBV10-3 to TRBJ2-1; TRBD2 matches 13 bases. With 6 bases clipped from V and 2 bases from J, the junction kept 16 bases outside the gene matches. The CDR3 covers 20 residues. Germline V gene data show CDR1 as ENHRY and CDR2 as SYGVKD. The CDR3 reads CAIRTEGLAGINGPYNEQFF. The CDR3, as DNA: TGTGCCATCAGGACTGAGGGACTAGCGGGAATAAATGGGCCCTACAATGAGCAGTTCTTC.

The V call is TRBV7-3, the J call TRBJ2-7; TRBD2 agrees at 12 bases. This CDR3 is built from 16 residues. CDR1 and CDR2 from the germline V gene are SGHTA and FQGTGA. V shed 2 bases, J shed 1 base, and the junction held 3 bases outside the gene matches. The CDR3 DNA reads as TGTGCCAGCAGCTTAGACGGGACTAGCGGGTCCTACGAGCAGTACTTC. Amino acids: CASSLDGTSGSYEQYF.